A single sample gave rise to the 27 T cell receptor beta chains below, sequenced in a study of T cell repertoires in cytomegalovirus infection (dated by TCRdb to the late 2010s). The antigens of these receptors remain unknown. Sequencing instrument: Illumina HiSeq 1500. TCRdb trimmed the raw reads at Q25, called clones with MiXCR and kept productive beta chains. Entries are consolidated by CDR3 protein sequence, retaining the most common genes and DNA. For this sample there are about 740,000 distinct CDR3 sequences; around 35% appear just once. The ten most abundant clones make up 15% to 20% of the sample. Interpreted using the paper, the treatment or condition label stands for: in vitro stimulation with specific CMV peptide epitopes to enrich CMV-specific T cells. The material was cultured PBMCs, obtained from culture after CMV antigen stimulation. These receptors originate from a human donor in good health (CMV status not recorded). Some clones in this sample may be carry-over from other donors' samples.

This clonotype was counted a few times. The chain uses TRBV12-3 or TRBV12-4 and TRBJ2-2; 10 nucleotides line up with TRBD1. The CDR3 totals 17 residues. V gave up 4 bases and J gave up 5 bases; unmatched junction bases: 10. CDR3 in DNA: TGTGCCAGCAGTTCCCTTCCTGGACAGGGGGGAACCGGGGAGCTGTTTTTT. As protein: CASSSLPGQGGTGELFF.

The genes are TRBV7-2 and TRBJ2-7; 10 nucleotides align to TRBD2. V shed 6 bases and J 0 bases; nucleotides not matched to a gene: 5. This CDR3 contains 15 residues. The germline V gene has CDR1 SGHTA and CDR2 FQGNSA. The CDR3 DNA is TGTGCCAGCAGGTCTAGCGGGGGAAGCTCCTACGAGCAGTACTTC. It is translated as CASRSSGGSSYEQYF.

This clonotype was detected only a few times. The V gene is TRBV27, the J gene TRBJ1-2, with TRBD1 identical over 12 bases. V lost 5 bases, J lost 7 bases, and 14 bases stayed unmatched. Germline V gene data show CDR1 as MNHEY and CDR2 as SMNVEV (reference sequence). The CDR3 runs to 17 residues. CDR3 DNA: TGTGCCAGCAGTGGGAGGGACAGGGGGCGCGGGTCTCCTGGCTACACCTTC. Translated: CASSGRDRGRGSPGYTF.

Comments on this clonotype: A much bigger clone sits one base away, suggesting this may be a read error. The CDR3 nucleotides are TGTGTCAGCAGCCCCGGGACAGCTGGAAACACCATATATTTT. Its translation is CVSSPGTAGNTIYF. The rearrangement joins TRBV7-4 to TRBJ1-3, with TRBD1 identical over 7 bases. The CDR3 consists of 14 residues. Germline lookup yields CDR1 SGHVT and CDR2 SQSDAQ.

The V and J genes are TRBV7-2 and TRBJ2-7; unclear D gene. The germline V and J ends were trimmed by 5 bases and 4 bases, with 15 bases remaining between them. CDR3 length: 14 amino acids. Germline values: CDR1 SGHTA, CDR2 FQGNSA. The CDR3 DNA reads as TGTGCCAGCAGCGCTAGTGGTCGGGTATACGAGCAGTACTTC. It yields the protein CASSASGRVYEQYF.

The chain couples TRBV7-6 to TRBJ2-2, with TRBD1 identical over 8 bases. Germline assignment: CDR1 SGHVS and CDR2 FNYEAQ. After removal of 6 bases from V and 6 bases from J, the junction contained 6 bases not matched to a gene. CDR3 size: 14 residues. CDR3 sequence (DNA): TGTGCCAGCAGTTCGACAGGGGAAGCCGGGGAGCTGTTTTTT. The encoded protein is CASSSTGEAGELFF.

This clonotype was seen only a few times. The chain joins TRBV12-3 or TRBV12-4 to TRBJ2-1; D is unclear. CDR3 size: 14 residues. V lost 0 bases, J lost 7 bases, and 10 bases lay in between. The DNA of the CDR3 is TGTGCCAGCAGTTTAGCGGGGTGGAAGAATGAGCAGTTCTTC. It encodes CASSLAGWKNEQFF.

This clonotype was recorded a few times. J is TRBJ1-1 and V is TRBV11-3; TRBD1 matches at 7 bases. Trimming at V came to 4 bases and at J to 6 bases, leaving 5 bases not matched to a gene. There are 13 residues in the CDR3. CDR1 and CDR2 from the germline V gene are SGHNT and YENEEA. In nucleotides, the CDR3 is TGTGCCAGCAGCTATCGACAGGGATCTGAAGCTTTCTTT. It translates to CASSYRQGSEAFF.

The genes are TRBV4-1 and TRBJ2-7; D unresolved. Germline V CDR1 and CDR2: MGHRA, YSYEKL. V lost 0 bases and J lost 2, with 8 bases in between. The CDR3 contains 14 residues. This chain's CDR3 is CASSQDPGAYEQYF. The DNA of the CDR3 is TGCGCCAGCAGCCAAGACCCAGGTGCCTACGAGCAGTACTTC.

The chain joins TRBV7-6 to TRBJ1-1; 8 nucleotides match TRBD1. V shed 4 bases and J 0 bases; nucleotides not matched to a gene: 4. Germline loops: CDR1 SGHVS, CDR2 FNYEAQ. CDR3 size: 15 residues. The CDR3 DNA reads TGTGCCAGCAGCTACGGACAGGGCCTGAACACTGAAGCTTTCTTT. This translates into CASSYGQGLNTEAFF.

The rearrangement uses TRBV2 and TRBJ2-7; 10 bases are shared with TRBD1. This CDR3 is built from 14 residues. Per germline, CDR1 SNHLY and CDR2 FYNNEI. Trimming at V came to 6 bases and at J to 6 bases, leaving 8 bases not matched to a gene. The CDR3 sequence: CASRMTGGIGEQYF. The DNA for the CDR3 is TGTGCCAGCAGGATGACAGGGGGCATCGGCGAGCAGTACTTC.

The rearrangement joins TRBV6-5 to TRBJ2-7, with TRBD1 identical over 9 bases. This CDR3 region has 13 residues. CDR1 is MNHEY, CDR2 SVGAGI, per germline. Trimming at V came to 2 bases and at J to 6 bases, leaving 2 bases not matched to a gene. Written as DNA, the CDR3 is TGTGCCAGCAGTTACGGGACAGGGACCGAGCAGTACTTC. Translating gives CASSYGTGTEQYF.

This clonotype was observed many times. This chain connects TRBV7-2 to TRBJ2-3, with 10 bases fitting TRBD2. CDR3 length: 13 residues. Trimming cost V 6 bases and J 13 bases; bases outside gene matches: 10. Germline V CDR1 and CDR2: SGHTA, FQGNSA. Here the CDR3 reads CASSTTSGYGEYF. DNA of the CDR3: TGTGCCAGCAGTACGACTAGCGGGTACGGGGAGTATTTT.

The chain carries TRBV7-9 and TRBJ1-2, with TRBD1 identical over 7 bases. CDR1 is SEHNR, CDR2 FQNEAQ, per germline (reference sequence). J lost 7 bases, V lost 4 bases, and 3 bases had no gene match. This CDR3 spans 12 amino acids. The CDR3 loop reads CASSSTGVGYTF. Written as DNA, the CDR3 is TGTGCCAGCAGCTCTACAGGGGTTGGCTACACCTTC. Variable domain in full (rest from reference TRBV7-9 and TRBJ1-2): DTGVSQNPRHKITKRGQNVTFRCDPISEHNRLYWYRQTLGQGPEFLTYFQNEAQLEKSRLLSDRFSAERPKGSFSTLEIQRTEQGDSAMYLCASSSTGVGYTFGSGTRLTVV.

This clonotype came up a few times. V and J are TRBV28 and TRBJ2-7; TRBD2 might be the D (6 bases). This CDR3 comprises 13 residues. V dropped 4 bases and J dropped 2 bases, with 9 bases sitting between them. Germline CDR1 MDHEN, CDR2 SYDVKM. The CDR3 sequence is CASSSGDPYEQYF. The CDR3 DNA follows: TGTGCCAGCAGTTCGGGAGACCCCTACGAGCAGTACTTC.

The rearrangement uses TRBV19 and TRBJ2-1; a possible D gene is TRBD2 (6 bases). Germline CDR1 LNHDA, CDR2 SQIVND (reference sequence). This CDR3 has 15 amino acids. V was cut by 5 bases and J by 0 bases, with 11 bases left in between. The chain's CDR3 is CASSYTSLSYNEQFF. The CDR3 DNA follows: TGTGCCAGTAGTTACACTAGCCTCTCCTACAATGAGCAGTTCTTC.

The V gene is TRBV5-1, the J gene TRBJ2-7; the D gene could be TRBD1 or TRBD2 (5 bases each). CDR1 SGHRS and CDR2 YFSETQ come from the germline V gene. CDR3 size: 13 residues. Trimming shortened V by 2 bases and J by 5 bases, and 11 bases separated the two germline ends. The CDR3 DNA reads TGCGCCAGCAGCTTTGGCAGGGACGACGAGCAGTACTTC. It yields the protein CASSFGRDDEQYF. The full variable domain, rest sourced from reference TRBV5-1 and TRBJ2-7, is KAGVTQTPRYLIKTRGQQVTLSCSPISGHRSVSWYQQTPGQGLQFLFEYFSETQRNKGNFPGRFSGRQFSNSRSEMNVSTLELGDSALYLCASSFGRDDEQYFGPGTRLTVT.

This clonotype was picked up a small number of times. In DNA, the CDR3 is TGTGCCAGCAGTGCTACTACGGCCGGGGAGCTGTTTTTT. As protein: CASSATTAGELFF. The J gene is TRBJ2-2, the V gene TRBV6-1; D uncertain. Looked up from germline, CDR1 is MNHNS and CDR2 is SASEGT. This CDR3 has 13 amino acids. V was pared by 4 bases and J by 6 bases, with 9 bases between.

This clonotype was detected once. The chain uses TRBV7-6 and TRBJ2-5, with TRBD2 matching over 9 bases. With 8 bases clipped from V and 5 bases from J, the junction kept 6 bases outside the gene matches. Per the germline V gene, CDR1 is SGHVS and CDR2 is FNYEAQ. The CDR3 has 13 residues. CDR3 residues: CASRAGGRETQYF. CDR3 DNA: TGTGCCAGCCGGGCGGGGGGGCGGGAGACCCAGTACTTC.

This clonotype was observed a handful of times. The gene calls are TRBV20-1 and TRBJ1-1; 10 nucleotides align to TRBD1. J lost 5 bases, V lost 0 bases, and 9 bases had no gene match. In germline, CDR1 is DFQATT, CDR2 SNEGSKA (reference sequence). This CDR3 spans 16 amino acids. CDR3 coding DNA: TGCAGTGCTAGAGATCCGGCCGGGACAGGGGTGACTGAAGCTTTCTTT. Protein: CSARDPAGTGVTEAFF.

This rearrangement joins TRBV27 to TRBJ2-3, with 9 positions matching TRBD2. The trim removed 6 bases at V and 5 bases at J, leaving 12 bases unmatched. CDR1 is MNHEY and CDR2 is SMNVEV in the germline V gene (reference sequence). This CDR3 region has 16 residues. CDR3: CASRRTPGLAVDTQYF. The DNA for the CDR3 is TGTGCCAGCAGACGCACCCCGGGACTAGCAGTAGATACGCAGTATTTT.

This clonotype was detected only a few times. The V call is TRBV6-5, the J call TRBJ1-6; perhaps TRBD1 as D (6 bases). Germline CDR1 and CDR2: MNHEY and SVGAGI. Trimming cost V 2 bases and J 6 bases, with 14 bases left between them. The CDR3 contains 16 residues. The CDR3 coding sequence is TGTGCCAGCAGTTACACGCCTCAGGGGTTTAATTCACCCCTCCACTTT. Its translation: CASSYTPQGFNSPLHF.

This clonotype was seen repeatedly, ten times or more. The chain uses TRBV7-2 and TRBJ2-5; D might be TRBD2 (7 bases). Germline-derived CDR1 and CDR2 are SGHTA and FQGNSA. The CDR3 sequence is 14 residues long. Trimming took off 5 bases at V and 4 bases at J, with 14 bases between the two ends. CDR3 nucleotides: TGTGCCAGCAGCCCACGGGGGGCTCGAGAGACCCAGTACTTC. As protein: CASSPRGARETQYF.

There are a few counts of this clonotype. The chain couples TRBV28 to TRBJ2-1, with D perhaps assigned TRBD1 or TRBD2 (5 bases each). The CDR3 has 18 amino acids. Looked up from germline, CDR1 is MDHEN and CDR2 is SYDVKM. Trimming removed 3 bases from V and 0 bases from J, with 18 bases in between. CDR3 coding DNA: TGTGCCAGCAGTTTCCCTACGAGTCGGGGCCTCTCCTACAATGAGCAGTTCTTC. It is translated as CASSFPTSRGLSYNEQFF.

The chain joins TRBV3-1 to TRBJ1-6, with a possible D match to TRBD1 (6 bases). This CDR3 contains 15 residues. Trimming removed 4 bases from V and 7 bases from J, with 14 bases in between. Germline V gene lookup returns CDR1 LGHDT and CDR2 YNNKEL (reference sequence). The CDR3 nucleotides are TGTGCCAGCAGCCCCTTGGACAGAACCAATTCACCCCTCCACTTT. Translating it yields CASSPLDRTNSPLHF.

The chain is built from TRBV6-1 and TRBJ1-3; D gene unclear. This CDR3 has 13 amino acids. V lost 1 base to trimming and J lost 8 bases, with 9 bases between them. From germline, CDR1 is MNHNS and CDR2 SASEGT. CDR3 bases: TGTGCCAGCAGTGAAGGTCGGAAGGACACCATATATTTT. Translated, it gives CASSEGRKDTIYF.

The sample holds a few counts of this clonotype. The V and J genes are TRBV6-2 or TRBV6-3 and TRBJ2-1; the match to TRBD2 covers 13 bases. Trimming took 6 bases from V and 0 from J; bases not matched to a gene: 14. The length of the CDR3 is 20 residues. CDR1 and CDR2 (germline): MNHEY, SVGEGT. DNA for the CDR3: TGTGCCAGCAGCCCAACGGGACTAGCGGGGACCCGATCCTCCTACAATGAGCAGTTCTTC. It yields the protein CASSPTGLAGTRSSYNEQFF.